This T cell receptor beta chain was found in a study of blood T cell repertoires in COVID-19. Study in general: T cells, B-cell-depleted T cells, or PBMCs supplied cDNA or gDNA.

This clone was seen once. Sequencing was performed with immunoSEQ multiplex PCR; in TCRdb, only in-frame clones are kept and a portion is missing. The table includes around 130,000 clones, roughly 80% detected once. The length of the CDR3 is 12 residues. V was clipped by 3 bases and J by 9 bases, with 10 bases between them. CDR1 SGHRS and CDR2 YFSETQ come from the germline V gene. The rearrangement joins TRBV5-1 to TRBJ2-1; D perhaps matches TRBD2 (5 bases). The source of this sequence is a man aged 60 to 69 with acute or convalescent COVID-19. Sequenced sample: peripheral blood. CDR3 bases: TGCGCCAGCAGCTCCGGGGAGCCTGAGCAGTTCTTC. Translated: CASSSGEPEQFF. The variable domain in full, with the rest retrieved from reference TRBV5-1 and TRBJ2-1, is KAGVTQTPRYLIKTRGQQVTLSCSPISGHRSVSWYQQTPGQGLQFLFEYFSETQRNKGNFPGRFSGRQFSNSRSEMNVSTLELGDSALYLCASSSGEPEQFFGPGTRLTVL.